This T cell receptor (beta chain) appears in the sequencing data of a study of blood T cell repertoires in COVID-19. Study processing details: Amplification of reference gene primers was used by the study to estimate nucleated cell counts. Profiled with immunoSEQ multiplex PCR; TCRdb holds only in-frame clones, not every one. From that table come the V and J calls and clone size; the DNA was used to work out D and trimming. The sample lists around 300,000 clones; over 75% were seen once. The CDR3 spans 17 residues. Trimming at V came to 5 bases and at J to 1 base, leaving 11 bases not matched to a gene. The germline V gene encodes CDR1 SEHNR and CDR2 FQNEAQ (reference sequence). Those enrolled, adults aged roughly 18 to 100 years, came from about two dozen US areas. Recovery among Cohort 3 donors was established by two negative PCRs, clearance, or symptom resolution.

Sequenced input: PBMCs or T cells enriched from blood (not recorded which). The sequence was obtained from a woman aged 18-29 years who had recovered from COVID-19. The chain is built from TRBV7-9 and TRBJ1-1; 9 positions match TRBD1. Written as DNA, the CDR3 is TGTGCCAGCAGCCCCGGGACAGGGATCCCGCCGAACACTGAAGCTTTCTTT. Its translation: CASSPGTGIPPNTEAFF. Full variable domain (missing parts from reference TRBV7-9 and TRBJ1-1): DTGVSQNPRHKITKRGQNVTFRCDPISEHNRLYWYRQTLGQGPEFLTYFQNEAQLEKSRLLSDRFSAERPKGSFSTLEIQRTEQGDSAMYLCASSPGTGIPPNTEAFFGQGTRLTVV.